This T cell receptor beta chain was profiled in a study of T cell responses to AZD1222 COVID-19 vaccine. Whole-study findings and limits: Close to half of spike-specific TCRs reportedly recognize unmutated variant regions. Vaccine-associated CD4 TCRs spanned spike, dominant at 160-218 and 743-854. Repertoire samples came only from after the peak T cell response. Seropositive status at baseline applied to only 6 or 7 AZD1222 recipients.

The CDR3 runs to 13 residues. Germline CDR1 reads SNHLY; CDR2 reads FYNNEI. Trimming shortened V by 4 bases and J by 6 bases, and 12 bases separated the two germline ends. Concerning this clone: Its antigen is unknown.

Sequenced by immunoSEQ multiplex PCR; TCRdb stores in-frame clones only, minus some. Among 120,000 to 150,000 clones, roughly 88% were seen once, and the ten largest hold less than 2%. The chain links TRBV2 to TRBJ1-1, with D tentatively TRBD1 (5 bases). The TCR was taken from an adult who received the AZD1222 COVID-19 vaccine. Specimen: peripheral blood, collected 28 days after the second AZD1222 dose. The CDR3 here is CASSGDERAEAFF. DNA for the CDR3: TGTGCCAGCAGTGGGGACGAGAGGGCTGAAGCTTTCTTT.